This is a list of T cell receptor beta chains from one sample in a study of PD-1 blockade in classical Hodgkin lymphoma. Data came from immunoSEQ multiplex PCR; TCRdb stores just in-frame clones and leaves some out. Among about 100,000 clones, 89% were seen once, and the ten largest hold 15% to 20%. This specimen consisted of peripheral blood mononuclear cells (PBMCs), obtained before the second cycle of nivolumab. Every receptor here comes from a human donor with classical Hodgkin lymphoma. Both conserved end residues are trimmed from each CDR3.

j_gene: TRBJ2-3
v_gene: TRBV5-1
CDR3aa: ASSVTDGTDTQY

j_gene: TRBJ2-1
v_gene: TRBV28
CDR3aa: ASSHGLAGGYEQF

j_gene: TRBJ2-3
v_gene: TRBV7-2
CDR3aa: ASSPWRDSDTQY

j_gene: TRBJ2-1
v_gene: TRBV29-1
CDR3aa: SVDSGGSYNEQF

j_gene: TRBJ2-5
v_gene: TRBV5-1
CDR3aa: ASSFDGRAGETQY

j_gene: TRBJ1-4
v_gene: TRBV27
CDR3aa: ASSLLPGVDEKLF

j_gene: TRBJ1-2
v_gene: TRBV27
CDR3aa: ASSPISEGSGYGYT

j_gene: TRBJ1-2
v_gene: TRBV18
CDR3aa: ASSPRTGSENYGYT

j_gene: TRBJ2-1
v_gene: TRBV11-1
CDR3aa: ASSQVNHLEQF

j_gene: TRBJ2-2
v_gene: TRBV2
CDR3aa: ASLPRSGGGELF

j_gene: TRBJ1-1
v_gene: TRBV7-9
CDR3aa: ASTLQQAEAF

j_gene: TRBJ2-2
v_gene: TRBV19
CDR3aa: ASSTGVRIAHTGELF

j_gene: TRBJ2-1
v_gene: TRBV7-2
CDR3aa: ASSLGREYNEQF

j_gene: TRBJ2-7
v_gene: TRBV7-9
CDR3aa: ASSLDDLERY

j_gene: TRBJ1-1
v_gene: TRBV5-8
CDR3aa: ASSLDRGTLREAF

j_gene: TRBJ2-2
v_gene: TRBV4-2
CDR3aa: ASSLRGTSNTGELF

j_gene: TRBJ1-5
v_gene: TRBV6-1
CDR3aa: ASSEMTGAYQPQH

j_gene: TRBJ2-1
v_gene: TRBV2
CDR3aa: ASSEVAGGSWRLSGDEQF

j_gene: TRBJ1-4
v_gene: TRBV9
CDR3aa: ASSPRGIANEKLF

j_gene: TRBJ2-3
v_gene: TRBV2
CDR3aa: ASSERGNTQY

j_gene: TRBJ1-1
v_gene: TRBV18
CDR3aa: ASSPPRVLNTEAF

j_gene: TRBJ2-5
v_gene: TRBV4-3
CDR3aa: ASSQGIFGETQY

j_gene: TRBJ2-2
v_gene: TRBV4-1
CDR3aa: ASSLYTGQGDGELF

j_gene: TRBJ2-1
v_gene: TRBV19
CDR3aa: ASTKREGHVEQF

j_gene: TRBJ2-1
v_gene: TRBV5-6
CDR3aa: ASSLISGIHNEQF

j_gene: TRBJ1-1
v_gene: TRBV5-1
CDR3aa: ASSLSSGVGAEAF

j_gene: TRBJ2-1
v_gene: TRBV30
CDR3aa: AWSVRAEQF

j_gene: TRBJ1-1
v_gene: TRBV4-1
CDR3aa: ASSPPGDMNTEAF

j_gene: TRBJ1-2
v_gene: TRBV9
CDR3aa: ASSEGTRQDYGYT

j_gene: TRBJ2-7
v_gene: TRBV7-2
CDR3aa: ASSFRDGSGQY